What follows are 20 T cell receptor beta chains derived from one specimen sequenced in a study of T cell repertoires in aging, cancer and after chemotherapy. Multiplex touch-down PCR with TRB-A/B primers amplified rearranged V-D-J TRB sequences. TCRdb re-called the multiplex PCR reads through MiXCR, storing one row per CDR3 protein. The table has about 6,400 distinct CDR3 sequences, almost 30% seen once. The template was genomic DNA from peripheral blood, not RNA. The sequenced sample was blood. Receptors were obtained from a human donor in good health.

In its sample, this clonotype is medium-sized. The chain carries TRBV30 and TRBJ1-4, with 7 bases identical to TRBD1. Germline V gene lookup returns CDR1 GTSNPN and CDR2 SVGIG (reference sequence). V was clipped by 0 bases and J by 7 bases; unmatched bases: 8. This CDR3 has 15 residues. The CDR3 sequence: CAWSVRGRESEKLFF. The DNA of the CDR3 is TGTGCCTGGAGTGTAAGGGGGCGGGAGAGTGAAAAACTGTTTTTT.

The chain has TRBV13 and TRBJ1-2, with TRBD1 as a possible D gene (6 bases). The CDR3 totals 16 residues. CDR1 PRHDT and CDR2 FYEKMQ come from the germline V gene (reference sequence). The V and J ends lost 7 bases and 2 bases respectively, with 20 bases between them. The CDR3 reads CASNKRARQENYGYTF. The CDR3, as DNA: TGTGCCAGCAACAAAAGGGCTAGACAGGAAAACTATGGCTACACCTTC. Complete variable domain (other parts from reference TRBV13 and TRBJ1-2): AAGVIQSPRHLIKEKRETATLKCYPIPRHDTVYWYQQGPGQDPQFLISFYEKMQSDKGSIPDRFSAQQFSDYHSELNMSSLELGDSALYFCASNKRARQENYGYTFGSGTRLTVV.

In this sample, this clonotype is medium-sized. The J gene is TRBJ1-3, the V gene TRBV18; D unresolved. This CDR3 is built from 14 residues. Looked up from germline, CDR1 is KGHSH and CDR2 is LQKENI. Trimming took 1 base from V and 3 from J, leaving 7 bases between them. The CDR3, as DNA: TGTGCCAGCTCACCACAAGGAAGTGGAAACACCATATATTTT. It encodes CASSPQGSGNTIYF.

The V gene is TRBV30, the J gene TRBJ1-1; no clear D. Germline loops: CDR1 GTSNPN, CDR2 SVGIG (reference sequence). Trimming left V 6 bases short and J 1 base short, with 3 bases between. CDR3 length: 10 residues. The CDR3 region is CACRNTEAFF. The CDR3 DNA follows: TGTGCCTGCCGGAACACTGAAGCTTTCTTT.

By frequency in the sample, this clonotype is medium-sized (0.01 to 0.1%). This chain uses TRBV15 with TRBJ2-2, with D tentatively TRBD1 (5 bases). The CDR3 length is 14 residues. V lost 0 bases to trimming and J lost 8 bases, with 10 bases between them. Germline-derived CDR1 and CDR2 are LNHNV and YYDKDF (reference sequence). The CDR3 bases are TGTGCCACCAGCAGAGATTCCAGGGCGGGGGAGCTGTTTTTT. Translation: CATSRDSRAGELFF.

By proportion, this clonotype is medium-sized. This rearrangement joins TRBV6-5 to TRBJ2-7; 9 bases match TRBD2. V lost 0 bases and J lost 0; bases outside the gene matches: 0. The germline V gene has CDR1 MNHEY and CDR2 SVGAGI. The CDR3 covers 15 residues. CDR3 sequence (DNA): TGTGCCAGCAGTTACTCTAGCGGGAGCTCCTACGAGCAGTACTTC. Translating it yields CASSYSSGSSYEQYF.

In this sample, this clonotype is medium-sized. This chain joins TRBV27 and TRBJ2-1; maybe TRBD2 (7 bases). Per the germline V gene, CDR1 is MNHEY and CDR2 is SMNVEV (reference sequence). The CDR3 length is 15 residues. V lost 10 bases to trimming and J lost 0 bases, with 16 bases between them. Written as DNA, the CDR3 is TGTGCCACCACGAGGGGAGGGGGCTCCTACAATGAGCAGTTCTTC. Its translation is CATTRGGGSYNEQFF.

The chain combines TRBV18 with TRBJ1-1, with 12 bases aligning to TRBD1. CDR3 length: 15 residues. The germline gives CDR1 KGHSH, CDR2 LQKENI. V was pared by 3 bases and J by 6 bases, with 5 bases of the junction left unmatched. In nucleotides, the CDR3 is TGTGCCAGCTCACCGGGGGGACAGGGGGCGCCTGAAGCTTTCTTT. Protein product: CASSPGGQGAPEAFF.

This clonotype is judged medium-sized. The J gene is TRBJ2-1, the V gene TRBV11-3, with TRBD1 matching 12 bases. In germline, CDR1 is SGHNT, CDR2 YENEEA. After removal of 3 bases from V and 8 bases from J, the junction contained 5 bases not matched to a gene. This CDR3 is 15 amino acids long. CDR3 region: CASSFHGTGGDEQFF. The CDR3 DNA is TGTGCCAGCAGCTTTCACGGGACAGGGGGCGATGAGCAGTTCTTC.

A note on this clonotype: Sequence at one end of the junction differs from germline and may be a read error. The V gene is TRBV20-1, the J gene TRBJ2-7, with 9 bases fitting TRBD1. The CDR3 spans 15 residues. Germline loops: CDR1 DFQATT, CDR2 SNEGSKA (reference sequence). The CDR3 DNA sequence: TGCAGTGCTGGAGACACAGGGGGCGCGCTTTACGAGCAGTACTTC. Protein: CSAGDTGGALYEQYF.

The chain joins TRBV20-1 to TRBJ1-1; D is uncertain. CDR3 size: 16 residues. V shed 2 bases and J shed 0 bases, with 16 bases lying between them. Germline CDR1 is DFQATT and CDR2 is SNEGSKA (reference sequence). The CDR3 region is CSARTPRMGMNTEAFF. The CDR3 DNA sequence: TGCAGTGCTAGAACTCCCCGCATGGGGATGAACACTGAAGCTTTCTTT.

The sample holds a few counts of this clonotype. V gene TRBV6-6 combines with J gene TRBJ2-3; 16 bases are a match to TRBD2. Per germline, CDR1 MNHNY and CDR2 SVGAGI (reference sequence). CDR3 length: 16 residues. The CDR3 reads CVTLGLAGGPADTQYF. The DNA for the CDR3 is TGTGTAACCCTGGGACTAGCGGGGGGGCCGGCAGATACGCAGTATTTT.

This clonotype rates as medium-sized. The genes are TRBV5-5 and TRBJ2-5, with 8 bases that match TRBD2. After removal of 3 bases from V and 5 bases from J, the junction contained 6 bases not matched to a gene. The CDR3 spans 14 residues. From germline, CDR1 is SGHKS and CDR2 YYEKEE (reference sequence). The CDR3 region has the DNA TGTGCCAGCAGCTCCAGCGGGAGCAGGGAGACCCAGTACTTC. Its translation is CASSSSGSRETQYF. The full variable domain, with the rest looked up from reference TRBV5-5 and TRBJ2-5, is DAGVTQSPTHLIKTRGQQVTLRCSPISGHKSVSWYQQVLGQGPQFIFQYYEKEERGRGNFPDRFSARQFPNYSSELNVNALLLGDSALYLCASSSSGSRETQYFGPGTRLLVL.

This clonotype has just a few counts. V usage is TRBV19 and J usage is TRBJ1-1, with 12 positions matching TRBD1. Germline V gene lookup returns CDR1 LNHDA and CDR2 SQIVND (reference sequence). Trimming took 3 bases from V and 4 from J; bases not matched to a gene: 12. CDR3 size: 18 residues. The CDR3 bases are TGTGCCAGTAGTATCCCCATAGGGACAGGGGGCCTCGGCACTGAAGCTTTCTTT. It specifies CASSIPIGTGGLGTEAFF.

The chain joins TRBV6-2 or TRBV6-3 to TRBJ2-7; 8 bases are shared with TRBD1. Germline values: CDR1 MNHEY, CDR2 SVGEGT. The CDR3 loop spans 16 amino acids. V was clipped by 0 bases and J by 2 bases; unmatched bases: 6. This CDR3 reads CASSYSRQGIAYEQYF. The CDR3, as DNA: TGTGCCAGCAGTTACTCAAGACAGGGGATCGCCTACGAGCAGTACTTC.

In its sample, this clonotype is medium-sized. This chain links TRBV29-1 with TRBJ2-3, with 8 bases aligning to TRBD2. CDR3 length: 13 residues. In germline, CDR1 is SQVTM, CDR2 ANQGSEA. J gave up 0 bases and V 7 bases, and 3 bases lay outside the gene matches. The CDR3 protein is CSAAGASTDTQYF. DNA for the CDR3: TGCAGCGCAGCGGGGGCGAGCACAGATACGCAGTATTTT.

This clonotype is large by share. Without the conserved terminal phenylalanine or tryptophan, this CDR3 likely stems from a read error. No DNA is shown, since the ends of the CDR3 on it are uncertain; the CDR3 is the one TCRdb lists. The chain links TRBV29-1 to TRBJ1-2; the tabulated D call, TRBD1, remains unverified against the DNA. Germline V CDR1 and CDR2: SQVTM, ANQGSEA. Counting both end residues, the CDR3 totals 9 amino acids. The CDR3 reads CSVSDRTLI.

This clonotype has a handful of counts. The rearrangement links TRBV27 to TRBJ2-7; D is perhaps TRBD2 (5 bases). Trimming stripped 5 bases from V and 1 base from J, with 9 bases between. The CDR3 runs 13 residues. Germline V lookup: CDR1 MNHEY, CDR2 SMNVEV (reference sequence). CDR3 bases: TGTGCCAGCAGTCGGCGGGTTTCCTACGAGCAGTACTTC. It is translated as CASSRRVSYEQYF.

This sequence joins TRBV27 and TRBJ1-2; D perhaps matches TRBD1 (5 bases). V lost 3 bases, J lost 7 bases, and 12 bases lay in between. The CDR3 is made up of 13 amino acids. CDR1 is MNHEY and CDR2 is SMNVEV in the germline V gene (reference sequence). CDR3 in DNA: TGTGCCAGCAGTTTGAGGGGCCCGAGTGGCTACACCTTC. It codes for CASSLRGPSGYTF.

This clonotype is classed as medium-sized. The CDR3 is CSVEVRGPEQYF. The CDR3 DNA is TGCAGCGTTGAAGTACGGGGCCCAGAGCAGTACTTC. This chain connects TRBV29-1 to TRBJ2-7, with D perhaps given as TRBD1 or TRBD2 (5 bases each). The ends were cut back, 1 base at V and 7 bases at J, with 11 bases in the middle. Germline CDR1 SQVTM, CDR2 ANQGSEA. There are 12 residues in the CDR3.